The source of this T cell receptor beta chain is a study of T-cell reconstitution after alpha-beta-depleted transplantation in children. Study results and caveats: Reportedly, alpha-beta T cells present about two months post-transplant originated from several hundred expanded clones of graft origin. A year had passed since transplant, and T-cell counts and diversity by then came mostly from newly produced T cells.

Molecular barcoding with unique molecular identifiers was used for the TCRbeta library. TCRdb fed the PCR reads into MiXCR, producing one record per CDR3 protein. The data show 140,000 to 150,000 distinct CDR3 sequences, with 8.5% to 10% seen just once and around 18% held by the top ten. This clonotype was seen many times. Its antigen is not identified. The V gene lost 2 bases and the J gene lost 5 bases, with 9 bases spanning the gap. Germline loops: CDR1 LGHDT, CDR2 YNNKEL (reference sequence). This CDR3 region has 13 residues. The J gene is TRBJ2-5, the V gene TRBV3-1; D is unresolved. The clonotype originates from a female patient aged 2-10 years who had a stem cell transplant for congenital amegakaryocytic thrombocytopenia, so the T cells may come from the graft donor. This specimen was PBMCs, mostly from graft donor cells, taken 180 days after TCRalphabeta/CD19-depleted stem cell transplant. The DNA for the CDR3 is TGTGCCAGCAGCCAACGCGTGGGGGAGACCCAGTACTTC. This encodes CASSQRVGETQYF.